The entry below describes one T cell receptor beta chain. Its specificity is not known. The sample is drawn from a study of cytomegalovirus exposure and HLA in healthy donors. About the study: The 120 validation repertoires and the approximately 700 first-cohort repertoires shared a platform, a later analysis reported. Broader study findings: Altogether, 150 to 200 TCR beta chains were recorded as cytomegalovirus-associated.

Unmatched junction bases numbered 5, after V lost 0 bases and J lost 3 bases. Germline V gives CDR1 SGDLS, CDR2 YYNGEE. This CDR3 has 15 amino acids. The assay was immunoSEQ multiplex PCR, and TCRdb's table has in-frame clones only and misses some. The sample includes nearly 110,000 clones, 88% seen only once; the top ten take more than 1.5%. This chain uses TRBV9 with TRBJ1-2; 7 nucleotides line up with TRBD1. The sequencing input was PBMCs. The TCR comes from a woman between 18 and 30 years old in good health and CMV-seropositive. CDR3 bases: TGTGCCAGCAGCGTAGCGCTAGGGGGCCACTATGGCTACACCTTC. As protein: CASSVALGGHYGYTF. Filled out from reference TRBV9 and TRBJ1-2, the complete variable domain reads DSGVTQTPKHLITATGQRVTLRCSPRSGDLSVYWYQQSLDQGLQFLIQYYNGEERAKGNILERFSAQQFPDLHSELNLSSLELGDSALYFCASSVALGGHYGYTFGSGTRLTVV.